This TCR beta chain appears in the sequencing data of a study of blood T cell repertoires in COVID-19. Method: immunoSEQ multiplex PCR; TCRdb's copy keeps in-frame clones and lacks some. This table has around 180,000 clones, roughly 80% appearing once. Germline V CDR1 and CDR2: SEHNR, FQNEAQ (reference sequence). The CDR3 runs 16 residues. J gave up 5 bases and V 5 bases, and 3 bases lay outside the gene matches. This receptor was identified in a woman older than 75 with COVID-19, enrolled during active disease. The sample consisted of peripheral blood. The rearrangement joins TRBV7-9 to TRBJ2-1; 16 nucleotides align to TRBD2. CDR3 residues: CASSPGTSGGDNEQFF. As DNA, the CDR3 is TGTGCCAGCAGCCCGGGGACTAGCGGGGGGGACAATGAGCAGTTCTTC.